Listed here are 30 T cell receptor beta chains from one sample, sequenced in a study of blood T cells in healthy people across ages. A sample-barcoded 5' primer and a J-beta primer mix were used in a second PCR of roughly 6 to 11 cycles. Via MiXCR, TCRdb re-called the 5' RACE reads, giving one row per CDR3 protein. The repertoire consists of some 1.5 million distinct CDR3 sequences, with 25% to 30% occurring once and the leading ten covering approximately 7.7%. The source material was blood. Source of these receptors: a woman aged 25 to 45 in good health.

As regards this clonotype: One junction end does not reproduce the germline sequence, and a read error may be involved. The chain couples TRBV5-1 to TRBJ2-1; D ambiguous. The CDR3 extends over 14 amino acids. Per germline, CDR1 SGHRS and CDR2 YFSETQ. CDR3 bases: TGCGCCAGCATCGGCGCGTGGGTCGGCAATGAGCAGGTCTTC. Its protein is CASIGAWVGNEQVF. The variable domain in full, with the rest retrieved from reference TRBV5-1 and TRBJ2-1, is KAGVTQTPRYLIKTRGQQVTLSCSPISGHRSVSWYQQTPGQGLQFLFEYFSETQRNKGNFPGRFSGRQFSNSRSEMNVSTLELGDSALYLCASIGAWVGNEQVFGPGTRLTVL.

The CDR3 DNA is TGTGCCACCAGTGAGGAGGTCGGGAGGGCCTCCACAGATACGCAGTATTTT. Translating it yields CATSEEVGRASTDTQYF. This chain uses TRBV24-1 with TRBJ2-3; TRBD2 agrees at 8 bases. The CDR3 covers 17 residues. V shed 4 bases, J shed 2 bases, and the junction held 10 bases outside the gene matches. Germline CDR1 and CDR2: KGHDR and SFDVKD.

This rearrangement joins TRBV7-2 to TRBJ2-1; a possible D gene is TRBD2 (6 bases). Germline lookup yields CDR1 SGHTA and CDR2 FQGNSA. The CDR3 sequence is 16 residues long. Deletions cut 6 bases from V and 0 bases from J, with 15 bases between. The CDR3 sequence: CASSSDPGVSYNEQFF. CDR3 in DNA: TGTGCCAGCAGTTCAGACCCGGGAGTCTCCTACAATGAGCAGTTCTTC.

This clonotype has only one observation. The J gene is TRBJ1-1, the V gene TRBV3-1, with D possibly matching TRBD1 (6 bases). Per germline, CDR1 LGHDT and CDR2 YNNKEL (reference sequence). CDR3 length: 15 amino acids. Trimming cost V 4 bases and J 4 bases, with 16 bases left between them. CDR3 coding DNA: TGTGCCAGCAGCCCCCTCGGGAAGGGGGGCACTGAAGCTTTCTTT. It translates to CASSPLGKGGTEAFF.

This chain joins TRBV7-2 and TRBJ2-7; 9 nucleotides match TRBD2. Per the germline V gene, CDR1 is SGHTA and CDR2 is FQGNSA. V was pared by 0 bases and J by 0 bases, with 9 bases of the junction left unmatched. The CDR3 has 18 amino acids. The CDR3 nucleotides read TGTGCCAGCAGCTTAGCATTCAGGGGTAGCGGGAGCTCCTACGAGCAGTACTTC. Its translation: CASSLAFRGSGSSYEQYF.

The chain uses TRBV19 and TRBJ1-1; D ambiguous. The germline gives CDR1 LNHDA, CDR2 SQIVND (reference sequence). The CDR3 is 14 amino acids. Deletions cut 3 bases from V and 3 bases from J, with 11 bases between. CDR3 DNA sequence: TGTGCCAGTAGTATGGCAAGCTTGGACACTGAAGCTTTCTTT. As protein: CASSMASLDTEAFF.

This rearrangement joins TRBV6-5 to TRBJ1-2; 7 nucleotides line up with TRBD1. The CDR3 loop spans 13 amino acids. From germline, CDR1 is MNHEY and CDR2 SVGAGI. V dropped 8 bases and J dropped 6; count of bases not matched to a gene: 9. CDR3: CASGRDRKDGYTF. The CDR3 DNA reads as TGTGCCAGCGGCCGGGACAGAAAAGATGGCTACACCTTC.

The genes are TRBV20-1 and TRBJ2-7, with TRBD1 matching over 9 bases. V lost 6 bases to trimming and J lost 7 bases; unmatched junction nucleotides: 16. Germline V gives CDR1 DFQATT, CDR2 SNEGSKA (reference sequence). There are 15 residues in the CDR3. The CDR3, as DNA: TGCAGTGCACCCGTCCGGACAGGGGCCTACAATGAGCAGTACTTC. It specifies CSAPVRTGAYNEQYF.

This rearrangement joins TRBV27 to TRBJ2-5; D perhaps matches TRBD2 (5 bases). The J call may be incorrect, as the DNA end agrees better with TRBJ2-7. Germline values: CDR1 MNHEY, CDR2 SMNVEV (reference sequence). CDR3 length: 15 amino acids. This CDR3 is CASSSAGGTAYEQYF. The CDR3 nucleotides are TGTGCCAGCAGTTCCGCTGGAGGAACAGCCTACGAGCAGTACTTC.

The chain couples TRBV14 to TRBJ2-1; D ambiguous. V was pared by 3 bases and J by 10 bases, with 16 bases between. The CDR3 consists of 14 residues. In germline, CDR1 is SGHDN, CDR2 FVKESK. The DNA of the CDR3 is TGTGCCAGCAGCCAGGCCGACTGGGCTGGGGAGCAGTTCTTC. Its translation: CASSQADWAGEQFF.

The rearrangement links TRBV12-3 or TRBV12-4 to TRBJ2-7; 9 nucleotides match TRBD1. V shed 4 bases and J 1 base; nucleotides not matched to a gene: 8. The CDR3 runs 16 residues. Written as DNA, the CDR3 is TGTGCCAGCAGTTCCACGGGTGGGACAGGGTCCTACGAGCAGTACTTC. It yields the protein CASSSTGGTGSYEQYF.

The chain employs TRBV20-1 and TRBJ2-7; 11 bases agree with TRBD2. V lost 5 bases and J lost 5; bases outside the gene matches: 5. The CDR3 has 13 amino acids. CDR1 and CDR2 (germline): DFQATT, SNEGSKA (reference sequence). The CDR3 region is CSAPTSGSNEQYF. Here the CDR3 DNA reads TGCAGTGCTCCTACTAGCGGGAGTAACGAGCAGTACTTC.

V and J are TRBV20-1 and TRBJ1-1; no clear D gene. V lost 6 bases and J lost 10, with 15 bases in between. The germline V gene encodes CDR1 DFQATT and CDR2 SNEGSKA (reference sequence). This CDR3 has 11 amino acids. Written as DNA, the CDR3 is TGCAGTGCGTTTAGGGATTGGCGAGCTTTCTTT. Amino acid sequence: CSAFRDWRAFF.

The V call is TRBV27, the J call TRBJ2-7; 7 positions match TRBD2. Germline lookup yields CDR1 MNHEY and CDR2 SMNVEV (reference sequence). CDR3 length equals 13 residues. The J segment lost 2 bases and the V segment lost 7 bases, leaving 5 bases of the junction unmatched. The CDR3 sequence is CASMQRDTYEQYF. In nucleotides, the CDR3 is TGTGCCAGCATGCAGCGGGATACCTACGAGCAGTACTTC.

In its sample, this clonotype was seen a few times. The J gene is TRBJ2-5, the V gene TRBV5-1, with 11 positions matching TRBD2. V trimming: 1 base; J trimming: 13 bases; junction bases outside the gene matches: 9. The CDR3 is made up of 14 amino acids. In germline, CDR1 is SGHRS, CDR2 YFSETQ. Here the CDR3 reads CASSLQLAGEERYF. CDR3 coding DNA: TGCGCCAGCAGCTTGCAACTAGCGGGAGAGGAGCGGTACTTC.

Turning to this clonotype: This may arise from a read error, as a much more abundant clone is one base away. The chain uses TRBV5-5 and TRBJ2-1, with D hard to call. CDR3 length: 15 residues. Looked up from germline, CDR1 is SGHKS and CDR2 is YYEKEE (reference sequence). The CDR3 region is CASSLGIDRRNERFF. The CDR3 DNA is TGTGCCAGCAGCTTGGGGATAGATCGGCGCAATGAGCGGTTCTTC.

CDR3 nucleotides: TGTGCCAGCTCACCACCGCAGGGCAGATCGAACACCGGGGAGCTGTTTTTT. Its translation is CASSPPQGRSNTGELFF. The chain employs TRBV18 and TRBJ2-2, with TRBD1 as a possible D gene (5 bases). Trimming removed 0 bases from V and 0 bases from J, with 11 bases in between. The germline V gene encodes CDR1 KGHSH and CDR2 LQKENI. This CDR3 contains 17 residues.

The chain uses TRBV29-1 and TRBJ1-5, with 8 bases identical to TRBD1. The CDR3 length is 12 residues. The germline V gene has CDR1 SQVTM and CDR2 ANQGSEA. J gave up 7 bases and V 6 bases, and 5 bases lay outside the gene matches. CDR3 in amino acids: CSVLGTGQPQHF. CDR3 nucleotide sequence: TGCAGCGTCCTAGGGACAGGCCAGCCCCAGCATTTT.

The V gene is TRBV30, the J gene TRBJ1-5, with D perhaps TRBD1 (5 bases). Germline CDR1 reads GTSNPN; CDR2 reads SVGIG (reference sequence). This CDR3 has 15 amino acids. Trimming shortened V by 5 bases and J by 4 bases, and 18 bases separated the two germline ends. CDR3 amino acids: CAWETLKGANQPQHF. CDR3 in DNA: TGTGCCTGGGAGACGTTGAAAGGGGCGAATCAGCCCCAGCATTTT. The full variable domain, completed using reference TRBV30 and TRBJ1-5, is SQTIHQWPATLVQPVGSPLSLECTVEGTSNPNLYWYRQAAGRGLQLLFYSVGIGQISSEVPQNLSASRPQDRQFILSSKKLLLSDSGFYLCAWETLKGANQPQHFGDGTRLSIL.

With regard to this clonotype: The junction shows a germline mismatch at one end, possibly a read error. The V and J genes are TRBV6-5 and TRBJ2-5; 7 bases agree with TRBD1. Germline V gives CDR1 MNHEY, CDR2 SVGAGI. The CDR3 totals 14 residues. The CDR3 nucleotides read TGTGCCAGCTCCATCGGGACAGAGGTTGCCGAGCAGTCCTTC. Translated, it gives CASSIGTEVAEQSF.

A few counts support this clonotype. V gene TRBV20-1 combines with J gene TRBJ1-2; TRBD1 matches at 9 bases. The CDR3 is made up of 13 amino acids. Germline CDR1 is DFQATT and CDR2 is SNEGSKA (reference sequence). With V trimmed by 3 bases and J by 12 bases, 11 bases remained unmatched. CDR3 sequence: CSARPQGANRDTF. DNA of the CDR3: TGCAGTGCTAGGCCACAGGGGGCTAATCGCGACACCTTC.

This chain links TRBV20-1 with TRBJ1-5; a possible D gene is TRBD1 (5 bases). The V end was cut by 1 base, the J end by 0 bases, with 13 bases between. Germline values: CDR1 DFQATT, CDR2 SNEGSKA (reference sequence). The CDR3 is 16 amino acids. The CDR3, as DNA: TGCAGTGCTAGAGCGTCGACAGCCTATAGCAATCAGCCCCAGCATTTT. Translating gives CSARASTAYSNQPQHF.

A note on this clonotype: One junction end disagrees with the germline gene, perhaps due to a read error. In DNA, the CDR3 is TGTGCCAGCAGCCAGACAGGGGGAGAGGCCCAGTACTTC. It yields the protein CASSQTGGEAQYF. V usage is TRBV3-1 and J usage is TRBJ2-5; 9 bases are shared with TRBD1. The germline gives CDR1 LGHDT, CDR2 YNNKEL (reference sequence). This CDR3 has 13 residues.

This clonotype was observed a single time. The conserved phenylalanine or tryptophan normally closing the CDR3 is absent here, so this likely arose from a read error. This chain uses TRBV7-9 with TRBJ2-1, with D possibly TRBD2 on 5 matching bases. The J call may be incorrect, as the DNA end agrees better with TRBJ2-7. Germline loops: CDR1 SEHNR, CDR2 FQNEAQ (reference sequence). This CDR3 contains 11 residues. In nucleotides, the CDR3 is TGTGCCAGCAGCCCGGGGAGTGAGCAGTACTGC. This codes for CASSPGSEQYC.

The J gene is TRBJ2-7, the V gene TRBV5-1; 9 nucleotides line up with TRBD1. J was trimmed by 3 bases and V by 4 bases; bases with no gene match: 5. CDR1 is SGHRS and CDR2 is YFSETQ in the germline V gene. This CDR3 is built from 14 residues. The CDR3 nucleotides read TGCGCCAGCAGCAAAGGGACAGGGATCTACGAGCAGTACTTC. Translation: CASSKGTGIYEQYF.

Note on this clonotype: A single base separates this from a much larger clone, so it may be a read error. This chain links TRBV20-1 with TRBJ2-1; D is unclear. CDR1 is DFQATT, CDR2 SNEGSKA, per germline (reference sequence). Trimming shortened V by 0 bases and J by 1 base, and 7 bases separated the two germline ends. This CDR3 has 14 amino acids. CDR3 nucleotides: TGCAGTGCTAGAGATGCCGGTTCCTACAATGAGCAGTTCTTC. Encoded protein: CSARDAGSYNEQFF.

This clonotype was counted a few times. The chain has TRBV7-2 and TRBJ1-5; tentative D call: TRBD1 (5 bases). This CDR3 is built from 16 residues. Germline loops: CDR1 SGHTA, CDR2 FQGNSA. Trimming left V 5 bases short and J 0 bases short, with 14 bases between. CDR3 sequence reads: CASSAETVYSNQPQHF. DNA for the CDR3: TGTGCCAGCAGCGCCGAGACAGTGTATAGCAATCAGCCCCAGCATTTT.

J is TRBJ1-2 and V is TRBV5-1, with 11 bases lining up with TRBD1. The germline CDR1 and CDR2 sequences are SGHRS and YFSETQ. This CDR3 spans 14 amino acids. V lost 4 bases and J lost 7; bases outside the gene matches: 6. CDR3 sequence: CASSGGQGAGGYTF. Written as DNA, the CDR3 is TGCGCCAGCAGCGGAGGACAGGGGGCCGGTGGCTACACCTTC.

V gene TRBV30 combines with J gene TRBJ2-2; D gene unclear. Germline CDR1 is GTSNPN and CDR2 is SVGIG (reference sequence). V lost 4 bases and J lost 3, with 6 bases in between. The CDR3 length is 12 residues. CDR3 residues: CAWTRDTGELFF. In DNA, the CDR3 is TGTGCCTGGACCCGGGACACCGGGGAGCTGTTTTTT.

Notes on this clonotype: One junction end does not reproduce the germline sequence, and a read error may be involved. V gene TRBV4-3 combines with J gene TRBJ2-7; TRBD2 matches at 8 bases. This CDR3 has 15 residues. CDR1 and CDR2 (germline): LGHNA, YSLEER. CDR3 DNA sequence: TGCGCCAGCATCCAAGGAGCGGGAGCGACCTACGAGCAGTACTTC. Encoded protein: CASIQGAGATYEQYF.